Below are 17 T cell receptor beta chains sequenced from a single sample in a study of siplizumab effects on memory and regulatory T cells. Profiled with immunoSEQ multiplex PCR; TCRdb holds only in-frame clones, not every one. The sample records some 97,000 clones, approximately 94% being singletons. Sample: non-Treg CD4+ T cells sorted from blood. The receptors come from a human donor in good health.

The rearrangement links TRBV19 to TRBJ1-2; D unresolved. The germline gives CDR1 LNHDA, CDR2 SQIVND (reference sequence). CDR3 length: 14 amino acids. Trimming took off 5 bases at V and 3 bases at J, with 13 bases between the two ends. CDR3 in DNA: TGTGCCAGTAGTGCCGAAACAAAGTACTATGGCTACACCTTC. It encodes CASSAETKYYGYTF.

Here the CDR3 DNA reads TGCGCCAGCAGCCAACGGGGTGTCTCACCCCTCCACTTT. Amino acids: CASSQRGVSPLHF. V usage is TRBV4-1 and J usage is TRBJ1-6; D is unclear. Per germline, CDR1 MGHRA and CDR2 YSYEKL. Trimming removed 2 bases from V and 10 bases from J, with 9 bases in between. The CDR3 runs to 13 residues.

The chain recombines TRBV18 with TRBJ2-4, with TRBD1 as a possible D gene (6 bases). This CDR3 has 15 residues. V was trimmed by 4 bases and J by 1 base, leaving 11 bases between them. CDR1 and CDR2 (germline): KGHSH, LQKENI. The CDR3 DNA reads as TGTGCCAGCTCACTAGGGGGATTGGCCAAAAACATTCAGTACTTC. Translation gives CASSLGGLAKNIQYF.

The chain links TRBV6-1 to TRBJ2-4; perhaps TRBD2 as D (6 bases). The CDR3 runs 13 residues. Trimming took off 4 bases at V and 10 bases at J, with 14 bases between the two ends. The germline V gene has CDR1 MNHNS and CDR2 SASEGT. CDR3 in amino acids: CASSAHEGGIQYF. CDR3 coding DNA: TGTGCCAGCAGTGCTCATGAGGGAGGTATTCAGTACTTC.

This chain connects TRBV25-1 to TRBJ2-5, with a possible D match to TRBD2 (6 bases). Trimming removed 4 bases at V and 2 bases at J, with 11 bases between. The CDR3 loop spans 14 amino acids. The germline CDR1 and CDR2 sequences are MGHDK and SYGVNS. The CDR3 region is CASSATGTQETQYF. The DNA for the CDR3 is TGTGCCAGCAGTGCGACCGGGACTCAAGAGACCCAGTACTTC.

The chain links TRBV9 to TRBJ1-2; D gene uncertain. The length of the CDR3 is 16 residues. V lost 0 bases to trimming and J lost 4 bases, with 16 bases between them. CDR1 is SGDLS, CDR2 YYNGEE, per germline. The CDR3 is CASSVDLVTRSYGYTF. For the CDR3, the DNA is TGTGCCAGCAGCGTAGATCTGGTTACGAGGAGCTATGGCTACACCTTC. Full variable domain (outside the CDR3, taken from reference TRBV9 and TRBJ1-2): DSGVTQTPKHLITATGQRVTLRCSPRSGDLSVYWYQQSLDQGLQFLIQYYNGEERAKGNILERFSAQQFPDLHSELNLSSLELGDSALYFCASSVDLVTRSYGYTFGSGTRLTVV.

In its sample, this clone was seen once. V gene TRBV19 combines with J gene TRBJ2-1; 7 nucleotides agree with TRBD2. Germline CDR1 reads LNHDA; CDR2 reads SQIVND (reference sequence). V lost 3 bases to trimming and J lost 0 bases; unmatched junction nucleotides: 17. CDR3 size: 20 residues. The CDR3 region has the DNA TGTGCCAGTAGTATCGGTAATAGCGGGTTATCTCCCAGCTCCTACAATGAGCAGTTCTTC. Protein: CASSIGNSGLSPSSYNEQFF.

The CDR3 DNA reads as TGTGCCAGCAGTGAGGGGCAGCCGTACAATGAGCAGTTCTTC. It yields the protein CASSEGQPYNEQFF. The rearrangement links TRBV6-1 to TRBJ2-1, with D perhaps TRBD1 (5 bases). Trimming pared 3 bases from V and 4 bases from J, leaving 10 bases between. The CDR3 has 14 residues. The germline V gene encodes CDR1 MNHNS and CDR2 SASEGT.

The chain employs TRBV5-6 and TRBJ2-2; D gene ambiguous. The CDR3 extends over 13 amino acids. The germline gives CDR1 SGHDT, CDR2 YYEEEE. V lost 2 bases and J 6 bases, leaving 8 bases between the germline ends. The CDR3 protein is CASSLGRPGELFF. As DNA, the CDR3 is TGTGCCAGCAGCTTAGGCAGGCCCGGGGAGCTGTTTTTT. The full variable domain, rest sourced from reference TRBV5-6 and TRBJ2-2, is DAGVTQSPTHLIKTRGQQVTLRCSPKSGHDTVSWYQQALGQGPQFIFQYYEEEERQRGNFPDRFSGHQFPNYSSELNVNALLLGDSALYLCASSLGRPGELFFGEGSRLTVL.

V gene TRBV19 combines with J gene TRBJ1-1; D is possibly TRBD1 (5 bases). CDR1 and CDR2 from the germline V gene are LNHDA and SQIVND (reference sequence). This CDR3 has 15 amino acids. Trimming removed 4 bases at V and 5 bases at J, with 17 bases between. Here the CDR3 DNA reads TGTGCCAGTAGTAGCCCCAGGGAACCGGGGACTGAAGCTTTCTTT. Amino acid sequence: CASSSPREPGTEAFF.

This rearrangement joins TRBV5-1 to TRBJ2-7, with 12 positions matching TRBD2. Germline CDR1 and CDR2: SGHRS and YFSETQ. The CDR3 extends over 15 amino acids. V shed 4 bases, J shed 1 base, and the junction held 3 bases outside the gene matches. The CDR3 region is CASSGGLAGSYEQYF. Here the CDR3 DNA reads TGCGCCAGCAGCGGAGGACTAGCGGGATCCTACGAGCAGTACTTC.

J is TRBJ2-1 and V is TRBV13, with 9 bases matching TRBD2. Germline CDR1 and CDR2: PRHDT and FYEKMQ (reference sequence). The trim removed 7 bases at V and 7 bases at J, leaving 11 bases unmatched. This CDR3 region has 15 residues. For the CDR3, the DNA is TGTGCCAGCAACCGGGGTGGCGGGAGGGCGAATGAGCAGTTCTTC. Encoded protein: CASNRGGGRANEQFF.

The rearrangement links TRBV28 to TRBJ2-1; D perhaps matches TRBD1 (7 bases). The CDR3 is 13 residues long. Germline values: CDR1 MDHEN, CDR2 SYDVKM. V was clipped by 7 bases and J by 5 bases, with 12 bases between them. CDR3 in amino acids: CASKGGGDNEQFF. The CDR3 DNA reads as TGTGCCAGCAAAGGGGGCGGGGACAATGAGCAGTTCTTC.

This chain uses TRBV4-1 with TRBJ2-7; D gene ambiguous. CDR3 length: 14 amino acids. Germline V lookup: CDR1 MGHRA, CDR2 YSYEKL. V dropped 4 bases and J dropped 6 bases, with 16 bases sitting between them. The CDR3 sequence is CASSRGPLSPEQYF. DNA for the CDR3: TGCGCCAGCAGCCGGGGTCCCCTGTCCCCCGAGCAGTACTTC.

This chain connects TRBV7-6 to TRBJ1-2, with D maybe TRBD1 (5 bases). V dropped 5 bases and J dropped 4 bases, with 11 bases sitting between them. The CDR3 is 13 amino acids. From germline, CDR1 is SGHVS and CDR2 FNYEAQ. For the CDR3, the DNA is TGTGCCAGCAGCGCCCGGGACGCCTATGGCTACACCTTC. This codes for CASSARDAYGYTF.

The V and J genes are TRBV7-3 and TRBJ2-4; tentative D call: TRBD2 (5 bases). The CDR3 totals 17 residues. V was cut by 0 bases and J by 1 base, with 13 bases left in between. Germline lookup yields CDR1 SGHTA and CDR2 FQGTGA. CDR3 region: CASSLTGSEGAKNIQYF. CDR3 sequence (DNA): TGTGCCAGCAGCTTAACAGGGTCCGAGGGTGCCAAAAACATTCAGTACTTC.

The CDR3 is CASSLVSGNSYEQYF. The DNA for the CDR3 is TGTGCCAGCAGCTTAGTGTCAGGGAACTCCTACGAGCAGTACTTC. The rearrangement links TRBV7-2 to TRBJ2-7; a weak D match, TRBD1 (5 bases). The CDR3 has 15 residues. The V end was cut by 1 base, the J end by 0 bases, with 10 bases between. Germline values: CDR1 SGHTA, CDR2 FQGNSA.